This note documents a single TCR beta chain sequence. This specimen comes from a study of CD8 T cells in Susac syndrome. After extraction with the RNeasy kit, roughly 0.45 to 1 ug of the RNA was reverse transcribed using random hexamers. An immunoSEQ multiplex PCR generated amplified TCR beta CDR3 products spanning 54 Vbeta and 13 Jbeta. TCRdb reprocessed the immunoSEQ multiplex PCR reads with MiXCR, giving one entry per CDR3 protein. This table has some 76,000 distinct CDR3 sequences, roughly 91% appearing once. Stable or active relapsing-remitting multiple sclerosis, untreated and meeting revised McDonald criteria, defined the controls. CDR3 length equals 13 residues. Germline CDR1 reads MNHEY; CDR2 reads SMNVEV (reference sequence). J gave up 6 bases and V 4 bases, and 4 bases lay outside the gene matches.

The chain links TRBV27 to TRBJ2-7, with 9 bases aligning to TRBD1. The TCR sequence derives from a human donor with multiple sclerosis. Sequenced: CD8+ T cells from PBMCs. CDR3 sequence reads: CASSWDRVGEQYF. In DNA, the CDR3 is TGTGCCAGCAGTTGGGACAGGGTGGGCGAGCAGTACTTC.